Shown below are 18 T cell receptor beta chains from a single sample sequenced in a study of blood T cells in healthy people across ages. The authors ran a second PCR of about 7 to 11 cycles using a sample-barcoded 5' primer and a J-beta primer mix. TCRdb re-called the 5' RACE reads through MiXCR, storing one row per CDR3 protein. The sample yields about 1 million distinct CDR3 sequences, around 43% seen once. Sequenced material: blood. The receptor set was obtained from a woman in her sixties in good health.

This sequence joins TRBV4-1 and TRBJ2-3; 8 nucleotides line up with TRBD2. Per the germline V gene, CDR1 is MGHRA and CDR2 is YSYEKL. The CDR3 is 14 residues long. Trimming at V came to 3 bases and at J to 5 bases, leaving 4 bases not matched to a gene. The CDR3, as DNA: TGCGCCAGCAGCCAGCGGGGGGCCGAAGATACGCAGTATTTT. This encodes CASSQRGAEDTQYF.

The V call is TRBV9, the J call TRBJ1-4; D possibly corresponds to TRBD1 (6 bases). The CDR3 sequence is 13 residues long. V gave up 3 bases and J gave up 7 bases, with 10 bases separating them. Germline CDR1 SGDLS, CDR2 YYNGEE. CDR3 sequence: CASSATGGEKLFF. The CDR3 region has the DNA TGTGCCAGCAGCGCGACAGGAGGTGAAAAACTGTTTTTT.

The V call is TRBV12-3 or TRBV12-4, the J call TRBJ1-1; weak D call: TRBD1 (6 bases). CDR3 length: 14 residues. Trimming shortened V by 7 bases and J by 5 bases, and 17 bases separated the two germline ends. The CDR3, as DNA: TGTGCCAGCATTAGTCTACGGGGGCGGACTGAAGCTTTCTTT. Protein sequence: CASISLRGRTEAFF.

V usage is TRBV10-3 and J usage is TRBJ2-1; 9 bases align to TRBD1. Unmatched junction bases numbered 4, after V lost 4 bases and J lost 0 bases. CDR1 is ENHRY and CDR2 is SYGVKD in the germline V gene. The CDR3 loop spans 16 amino acids. The CDR3 spells CAISAGQGSSYNEQFF. CDR3 nucleotides: TGTGCCATCAGTGCCGGACAGGGGAGCTCCTACAATGAGCAGTTCTTC.

Comments on this clonotype: One end of the junction is discordant with germline, which a read error may explain. The V call is TRBV6-6, the J call TRBJ2-3; 11 positions agree with TRBD2. Germline V gene lookup returns CDR1 MNHNY and CDR2 SVGAGI (reference sequence). The length of the CDR3 is 15 residues. CDR3 protein: CATNPGTSGTGTQYF. CDR3 sequence (DNA): TGTGCCACCAACCCTGGGACTAGCGGCACAGGTACGCAGTATTTT.

This chain joins TRBV3-1 and TRBJ2-5, with 10 nucleotides matching TRBD1. Germline CDR1 and CDR2: LGHDT and YNNKEL (reference sequence). This CDR3 is 17 amino acids long. V dropped 0 bases and J dropped 11; count of bases not matched to a gene: 15. The CDR3 loop is CASSQDPRDRGRDIQYF. The DNA of the CDR3 is TGTGCCAGCAGCCAAGACCCCCGGGACAGGGGAAGAGATATTCAGTACTTC.

The rearrangement uses TRBV20-1 and TRBJ1-1; D possibly corresponds to TRBD1 (6 bases). V was trimmed by 6 bases and J by 7 bases, leaving 12 bases between them. This CDR3 is built from 11 residues. The germline CDR1 and CDR2 sequences are DFQATT and SNEGSKA (reference sequence). This chain's CDR3 is CSAQEGGEAFF. CDR3 DNA sequence: TGCAGTGCCCAGGAAGGGGGTGAAGCTTTCTTT.

The rearrangement joins TRBV2 to TRBJ1-1; unclear D gene. The germline V gene has CDR1 SNHLY and CDR2 FYNNEI. With 8 bases removed from V and 1 base from J, the gap between germline ends came to 11 bases. This CDR3 is 13 amino acids long. CDR3 sequence reads: CASLKDRNTEAFF. CDR3 DNA sequence: TGTGCCAGCTTAAAGGACCGGAACACTGAAGCTTTCTTT. Drawing the rest from reference TRBV2 and TRBJ1-1, the complete variable domain is EPEVTQTPSHQVTQMGQEVILRCVPISNHLYFYWYRQILGQKVEFLVSFYNNEISEKSEIFDDQFSVERPDGSNFTLKIRSTKLEDSAMYFCASLKDRNTEAFFGQGTRLTVV.

The chain couples TRBV10-2 to TRBJ2-2; 7 bases line up with TRBD1. This CDR3 has 15 amino acids. CDR1 WSHSY and CDR2 SAAADI come from the germline V gene. V shed 2 bases and J 7 bases; nucleotides not matched to a gene: 7. DNA for the CDR3: TGCGCCAGCAGTGAGAGGACAGGCGGCGGCGGGGAGCTGTTTTTT. Translating gives CASSERTGGGGELFF.

The V and J genes are TRBV27 and TRBJ1-5; D gene uncertain. This CDR3 comprises 15 residues. V was clipped by 9 bases and J by 0 bases, with 15 bases between them. The germline V gene has CDR1 MNHEY and CDR2 SMNVEV (reference sequence). DNA of the CDR3: TGTGCCAGTTCAAAAACCCCTTATAGCAATCAGCCCCAGCATTTT. Translating it yields CASSKTPYSNQPQHF.

The V gene is TRBV6-2 or TRBV6-3, the J gene TRBJ1-5, with TRBD1 identical over 7 bases. The germline V gene has CDR1 MNHEY and CDR2 SVGEGT. V lost 2 bases to trimming and J lost 0 bases; unmatched junction nucleotides: 13. The CDR3 totals 19 residues. CDR3 loop: CASSYRPRGSSYSNQPQHF. For the CDR3, the DNA is TGTGCCAGCAGTTACCGGCCCAGGGGGTCGAGTTATAGCAATCAGCCCCAGCATTTT.

The chain is built from TRBV6-2 or TRBV6-3 and TRBJ2-7, with D possibly TRBD2 on 6 matching bases. Looked up from germline, CDR1 is MNHEY and CDR2 is SVGEGT. Trimming cost V 8 bases and J 2 bases, with 13 bases left between them. The CDR3 totals 13 residues. The CDR3 here is CASGLSGTYEQYF. The DNA of the CDR3 is TGTGCCAGCGGACTTAGCGGAACCTACGAGCAGTACTTC.

A remark on this clonotype: One junction end does not reproduce the germline sequence, and a read error may be involved. The J gene is TRBJ2-4, the V gene TRBV6-5; D may be TRBD2 (6 bases). TRBJ2-7 matches the DNA end more closely, so the J call is doubtful. The CDR3 is 16 amino acids. In germline, CDR1 is MNHEY, CDR2 SVGAGI. The CDR3 nucleotides read TGTGCCGGCAGTAGCAGTGTTGGGGGGTCCTCCTACGAGCAGTACTTC. The encoded protein is CAGSSSVGGSSYEQYF.

The J gene is TRBJ2-4, the V gene TRBV4-2; 8 bases map to TRBD2. The last part of the DNA fits TRBJ2-7 better; the J call may be wrong. Germline CDR1 LGHNA, CDR2 YNFKEQ. The CDR3 covers 16 residues. DNA of the CDR3: TGTGCCAGCAGCCAAGCTTTTCCGGGAGGGGTCGCCGAGCAGTACTTC. It encodes CASSQAFPGGVAEQYF.

The V and J genes are TRBV5-1 and TRBJ2-3, with D perhaps TRBD2 (5 bases). Trimming shortened V by 0 bases and J by 2 bases, and 10 bases separated the two germline ends. The CDR3 extends over 15 amino acids. The V gene's germline CDR1 is SGHRS and CDR2 YFSETQ. In DNA, the CDR3 is TGCGCCAGCAGCTTGGCCATGAGGGCCACAGATACGCAGTATTTT. Protein: CASSLAMRATDTQYF.

The CDR3 nucleotides are TGTGCCAGCAGCCGGAGGGCTGAGACCGGGGAGCTGTTTTTT. Translation: CASSRRAETGELFF. The chain joins TRBV9 to TRBJ2-2; tentatively, D is TRBD2 (6 bases). Germline V lookup: CDR1 SGDLS, CDR2 YYNGEE. V lost 4 bases to trimming and J lost 5 bases, with 12 bases between them. The length of the CDR3 is 14 residues.

The chain is built from TRBV10-3 and TRBJ2-5, with 12 positions matching TRBD2. J lost 11 bases, V lost 7 bases, and 11 bases had no gene match. CDR1 ENHRY and CDR2 SYGVKD come from the germline V gene. This CDR3 has 14 residues. CDR3 bases: TGTGCCATCACCAGGACTAGCGGGACAAATGAGCAGTACTTC. Translation: CAITRTSGTNEQYF.

The genes are TRBV5-1 and TRBJ2-3; D gene uncertain. The CDR3 contains 15 residues. In germline, CDR1 is SGHRS, CDR2 YFSETQ. V lost 0 bases and J 3 bases, leaving 11 bases between the germline ends. The CDR3 coding sequence is TGCGCCAGCAGCTTGGCCGGAATTCTGACAGATACGCAGTATTTT. Translation gives CASSLAGILTDTQYF.